Each of the 25 T cell receptor beta chains below was sequenced from the same sample in a study of tumor-infiltrating lymphocytes in primary liver carcinoma. Researchers drew blood RNA from unsorted whole blood and extracted germline DNA as well. With approximately 470 ng total RNA as template and a constant-region primer, TCR beta cDNA was made. The TCR beta library was amplified through three nested multiplex PCR rounds in a modified ARM-PCR procedure. In the first two PCR rounds, TRBV1-TRBV30 forward primers were paired with a C-beta reverse primer, and each round lasted nine to ten cycles. TCRdb reprocessed the multiplex PCR reads via MiXCR and lists one record per CDR3 protein. The sample has just over 300,000 distinct CDR3 sequences; 50% to 60% are singletons. The sequenced sample was peripheral blood. The source of these receptors is a woman aged 25 to 45 with primary liver carcinoma and hepatitis B virus infection.

The chain is built from TRBV6-1 and TRBJ2-3, with unresolved D. The germline V and J ends were trimmed by 4 bases and 2 bases, with 4 bases remaining between them. The CDR3 contains 12 residues. Per the germline V gene, CDR1 is MNHNS and CDR2 is SASEGT. In nucleotides, the CDR3 is TGTGCCAGCAGTGGCAACACAGATACGCAGTATTTT. It is translated as CASSGNTDTQYF.

The rearrangement uses TRBV6-6 and TRBJ2-7; D may match TRBD1 or TRBD2 (5 bases each). In germline, CDR1 is MNHNY, CDR2 SVGAGI (reference sequence). The V end was cut by 11 bases, the J end by 3 bases, with 26 bases between. The CDR3 is made up of 16 amino acids. CDR3 nucleotide sequence: TGTGCCTGTAGTAGCAACGGGACCGCGGTCAACTACGAGCAGTACTTC. Residues: CACSSNGTAVNYEQYF.

With regard to this clonotype: A read error may explain this, as a much larger clone is one base away. In DNA form, the CDR3 reads TGTGCAACATCACCGCGTGCGGGGTCCTACGTGCAGTACTTC. Encoded protein: CATSPRAGSYVQYF. The genes are TRBV6-5 and TRBJ2-7, with D possibly being TRBD2 (6 bases). Germline CDR1 MNHEY, CDR2 SVGAGI. The CDR3 spans 14 residues.

V usage is TRBV11-3 and J usage is TRBJ1-2; D is unclear. Trimming took off 2 bases at V and 4 bases at J, with 11 bases between the two ends. Germline assignment: CDR1 SGHNT and CDR2 YENEEA. CDR3 size: 14 residues. DNA for the CDR3: TGTGCCAGCAGCTTAAAAACCTCGTCCTATGGCTACACCTTC. Its translation: CASSLKTSSYGYTF.

In this sample, this clonotype turned up once. One junction end does not reproduce the germline sequence, and a read error may be involved. The V and J genes are TRBV7-9 and TRBJ2-3, with D perhaps matching TRBD2 (5 bases). The CDR3 consists of 16 residues. The V gene's germline CDR1 is SEHNR and CDR2 FQNEAQ (reference sequence). CDR3 residues: CPSSPWTGSSTDAQYF. In DNA, the CDR3 is TGTCCCAGCAGCCCGTGGACGGGATCTAGCACAGATGCGCAGTATTTT.

With regard to this clonotype: This may stem from a read error, because a much larger clone lies one nucleotide away. V is TRBV6-2 or TRBV6-3 and J is TRBJ2-7; D possibly corresponds to TRBD1 (6 bases). This CDR3 comprises 13 residues. Germline values: CDR1 MNHEY, CDR2 SVGEGT. CDR3 in amino acids: CTSSRQAYYEQYF. CDR3 sequence (DNA): TGTACCAGCAGTAGACAGGCTTACTACGAGCAGTACTTC.

The V and J genes are TRBV6-5 and TRBJ2-6; the D is unclear. CDR1 is MNHEY, CDR2 SVGAGI, per germline. Trimming pared 10 bases from V and 0 bases from J, leaving 10 bases between. CDR3 size: 14 residues. The CDR3 DNA reads TGTGCCATTTCGCGATTCTCTGGGGCCAACGTCCTGACTTTC. Translated, it gives CAISRFSGANVLTF.

The chain joins TRBV6-2 or TRBV6-3 to TRBJ1-1; D is uncertain. V lost 5 bases to trimming and J lost 6 bases, with 13 bases between them. Germline CDR1 MNHEY, CDR2 SVGEGT. The CDR3 is 13 residues long. The CDR3 DNA is TGTGCCAGCAGTCGGGTCTCTGGGGCTGAAGCTTTCTTT. Translating it yields CASSRVSGAEAFF.

A word on this clonotype: With a much larger clone just one base away, this may be a read error. CDR3 sequence: CTSSGRGYNEQFF. Here the CDR3 DNA reads TGTACCAGCAGTGGGCGGGGATACAATGAGCAGTTCTTC. The chain links TRBV12-3 or TRBV12-4 to TRBJ2-1, with D tentatively TRBD2 (6 bases). The CDR3 consists of 13 residues.

On this clonotype itself: A much larger clonotype is one base distant, so this may be a read error. The CDR3, as DNA: TGTGCCAGCAGTTACCGAAGCGTCCACTCTGGAAACACCATATATTTT. It codes for CASSYRSVHSGNTIYF. This chain links TRBV6-5 with TRBJ1-3; D remains unclear. V was clipped by 2 bases and J by 0 bases, with 11 bases between them. There are 16 residues in the CDR3. From germline, CDR1 is MNHEY and CDR2 SVGAGI.

The CDR3 region has the DNA TGCAGTGCTAGTCCCCGTTACCGGGGGCTGGGCGGCTACACCTTC. This gives the protein CSASPRYRGLGGYTF. The rearrangement links TRBV20-1 to TRBJ1-2, with D possibly matching TRBD1 (6 bases). The germline V gene has CDR1 DFQATT and CDR2 SNEGSKA (reference sequence). V lost 3 bases, J lost 8 bases, and 22 bases lay in between. The CDR3 totals 15 residues.

The table lists this clonotype with many counts. The chain is built from TRBV11-2 and TRBJ2-1; D is possibly TRBD2 (6 bases). The CDR3 has 17 amino acids. V was clipped by 8 bases and J by 1 base, with 21 bases between them. In germline, CDR1 is SGHAT, CDR2 FQNNGV. CDR3 residues: CASANTLTSMSYNEQFF. The CDR3, as DNA: TGTGCCAGCGCCAACACTCTTACTAGCATGTCCTACAATGAGCAGTTCTTC.

The rearrangement uses TRBV28 and TRBJ1-5; D is unresolved. Deletions cut 5 bases from V and 2 bases from J, with 13 bases between. CDR1 and CDR2 (germline): MDHEN, SYDVKM. The CDR3 totals 15 residues. Here the CDR3 reads CASSEPSAGNQPQHF. The CDR3 coding sequence is TGTGCCAGCAGTGAACCCTCGGCGGGCAATCAGCCCCAGCATTTT. Combining the CDR3 with reference TRBV28 and TRBJ1-5 gives the whole variable domain DVKVTQSSRYLVKRTGEKVFLECVQDMDHENMFWYRQDPGLGLRLIYFSYDVKMKEKGDIPEGYSVSREKKERFSLILESASTNQTSMYLCASSEPSAGNQPQHFGDGTRLSIL.

Turning to this clonotype: The CDR3 ends on some other residue instead of the conserved phenylalanine or tryptophan, so this is likely a read error. The rearrangement links TRBV6-6 to TRBJ2-5, with TRBD2 as a possible D gene (6 bases). The CDR3 sequence is 15 residues long. The ends were cut back, 2 bases at V and 5 bases at J, with 15 bases in the middle. Germline CDR1 reads MNHNY; CDR2 reads SVGAGI (reference sequence). The CDR3 DNA sequence: TGTGCCAGCAGTTACAAGCGGGCCCTGTCGGAGACCCAGTACTCC. Amino acids: CASSYKRALSETQYS.

In regard to this clonotype: An end of the junction differs from the germline gene, which may be a read error. The CDR3 sequence: CVSSYSGQGDEQYF. DNA for the CDR3: TGTGTCAGCAGTTACTCAGGTCAGGGGGACGAGCAGTACTTC. This chain uses TRBV6-5 with TRBJ2-7, with 7 bases identical to TRBD1. The CDR3 is 14 residues long. Looked up from germline, CDR1 is MNHEY and CDR2 is SVGAGI.

The chain is built from TRBV11-2 and TRBJ2-7, with D tentatively TRBD1 (6 bases). The CDR3 consists of 14 residues. CDR1 and CDR2 (germline): SGHAT, FQNNGV. The V end was cut by 10 bases, the J end by 0 bases, with 16 bases between. The CDR3 DNA reads TGTGCCAACAGTCCTGGGACACTCTCCTACGAGCAGTACTTC. Encoded protein: CANSPGTLSYEQYF.

The chain uses TRBV6-4 and TRBJ2-1, with D uncertain. The CDR3 is made up of 14 amino acids. The V end lost 3 bases, the J end lost 0 bases, and 6 bases lay between the germline ends. Germline values: CDR1 MRHNA, CDR2 SNTAGT. CDR3 amino acids: CASSEGGSYNEQFF. CDR3 DNA: TGTGCCAGCAGTGAGGGTGGCTCCTACAATGAGCAGTTCTTC.

On this clonotype: Compared with germline, one end of the junction differs, possibly owing to a read error. The chain joins TRBV29-1 to TRBJ2-1; TRBD1 might be the D (6 bases). CDR1 and CDR2 (germline): SQVTM, ANQGSEA. The CDR3 loop spans 15 amino acids. DNA for the CDR3: TGCAGCGCCGCCAGGGACACAGGCCCCTACAATGATCAGTTCTTC. Protein: CSAARDTGPYNDQFF.

Remarks on this clonotype: At one of its ends the junction is not consistent with the germline gene, which may arise from a read error. As DNA, the CDR3 is TGCGCCAGCAGCATGGACGGTTCGCCTGGGGCCAGCGTCCTGACTTTC. It specifies CASSMDGSPGASVLTF. The chain uses TRBV5-1 and TRBJ2-6; tentative D call: TRBD1 (5 bases). The germline gives CDR1 SGHRS, CDR2 YFSETQ. The CDR3 is 16 residues long.

The chain carries TRBV29-1 and TRBJ1-2; maybe TRBD1 (6 bases). CDR1 is SQVTM, CDR2 ANQGSEA, per germline. The CDR3 has 16 amino acids. Trimming left V 5 bases short and J 3 bases short, with 22 bases between. The DNA of the CDR3 is TGCAGCGTTAAAGTGGCGAAGAACAGGGCGGACTATGGCTACACCTTC. This gives the protein CSVKVAKNRADYGYTF.

Comments on this clonotype: This clone may be a read error of a much larger clone one base away. This chain links TRBV29-1 with TRBJ2-3; 10 bases match TRBD2. The CDR3 is 17 residues long. Germline trimming cut 2 bases from V and 1 base from J; bases unmatched to any gene: 9. Germline V lookup: CDR1 SQVTM, CDR2 ANQGSEA. The CDR3 bases are TGCAGCGTTGAACTACTAGCGGGGCGCGCTTGCACAGATACGCAGTATTTT. It is translated as CSVELLAGRACTDTQYF.

This chain uses TRBV10-3 with TRBJ2-3, with unresolved D. Germline V gene data show CDR1 as ENHRY and CDR2 as SYGVKD. There are 14 residues in the CDR3. The CDR3 loop reads CVTLGERNTDTQYF. In DNA, the CDR3 is TGTGTAACCCTTGGGGAAAGAAACACAGATACGCAGTATTTT.

As concerns this clonotype: A much larger clone lies one base from this, so it may be a read error. The chain is built from TRBV12-3 or TRBV12-4 and TRBJ2-1, with TRBD2 identical over 7 bases. The CDR3 has 17 residues. The CDR3 coding sequence is TGTGCCAACAGTTTACCCACGGGGGGAGGTTCACACAATGAGCAGTTCTTC. Residues: CANSLPTGGGSHNEQFF.

This clonotype was observed at least ten times. The chain combines TRBV11-2 with TRBJ2-5; D uncertain. This CDR3 region has 14 residues. Trimming cost V 4 bases and J 3 bases, with 12 bases left between them. The germline CDR1 and CDR2 sequences are SGHAT and FQNNGV. CDR3 residues: CASSSRPRKETQYF. In nucleotides, the CDR3 is TGTGCCAGCAGCTCCCGACCAAGGAAAGAGACCCAGTACTTC. Full variable domain (outside the CDR3, taken from reference TRBV11-2 and TRBJ2-5): EAGVAQSPRYKIIEKRQSVAFWCNPISGHATLYWYQQILGQGPKLLIQFQNNGVVDDSQLPKDRFSAERLKGVDSTLKIQPAKLEDSAVYLCASSSRPRKETQYFGPGTRLLVL.

Note on this clonotype: A much more abundant neighbour one base away suggests this may be a read error. J is TRBJ2-3 and V is TRBV6-6; D possibly corresponds to TRBD1 (6 bases). The V end lost 2 bases, the J end lost 2 bases, and 8 bases lay between the germline ends. The CDR3 sequence is 14 residues long. The germline CDR1 and CDR2 sequences are MNHNY and SVGAGI (reference sequence). The CDR3 DNA reads TGTGCCAGCAGTTACCTGGGACACACAGATACGCAGTATTTT. Amino acid sequence: CASSYLGHTDTQYF.